This T cell receptor beta chain was observed in a study of cytomegalovirus exposure and HLA in healthy donors. It was with 60 Vbeta and 13 Jbeta primers that the PCR ran. Some clones are missing from TCRdb's copy, which holds only in-frame ones; the method was immunoSEQ multiplex PCR. Among more than 90,000 clones listed, 74% were seen once. The source is a woman between 50 and 59 years old in good health and CMV-seropositive. Sequences were obtained from PBMCs.

In DNA, the CDR3 is TGTGCCAGCAGTTACTCCGCTAGCTCCAATGAGCAGTTCTTC. This sequence encodes CASSYSASSNEQFF. The rearrangement links TRBV6-5 to TRBJ2-1; possibly TRBD2 for D (5 bases). CDR3 length: 14 residues. Germline V CDR1 and CDR2: MNHEY, SVGAGI. V lost 0 bases and J 6 bases, leaving 9 bases between the germline ends.